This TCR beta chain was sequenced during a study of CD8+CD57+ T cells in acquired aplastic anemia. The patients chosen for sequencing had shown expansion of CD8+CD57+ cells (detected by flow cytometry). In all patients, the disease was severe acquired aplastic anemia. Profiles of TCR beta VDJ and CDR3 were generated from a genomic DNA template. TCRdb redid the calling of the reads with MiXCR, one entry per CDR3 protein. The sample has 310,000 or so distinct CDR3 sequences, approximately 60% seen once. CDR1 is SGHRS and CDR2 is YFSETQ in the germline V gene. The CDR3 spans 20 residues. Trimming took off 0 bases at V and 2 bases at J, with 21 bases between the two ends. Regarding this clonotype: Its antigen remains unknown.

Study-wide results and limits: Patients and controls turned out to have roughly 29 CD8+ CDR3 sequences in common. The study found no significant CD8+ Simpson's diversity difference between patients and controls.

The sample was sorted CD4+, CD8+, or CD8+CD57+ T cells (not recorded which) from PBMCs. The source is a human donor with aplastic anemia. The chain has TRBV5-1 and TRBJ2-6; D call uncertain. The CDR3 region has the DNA TGCGCCAGCAGCTTGGCCGGTACCCTCCCAGCCCGAGCTGGGGCCAACGTCCTGACTTTC. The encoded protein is CASSLAGTLPARAGANVLTF.